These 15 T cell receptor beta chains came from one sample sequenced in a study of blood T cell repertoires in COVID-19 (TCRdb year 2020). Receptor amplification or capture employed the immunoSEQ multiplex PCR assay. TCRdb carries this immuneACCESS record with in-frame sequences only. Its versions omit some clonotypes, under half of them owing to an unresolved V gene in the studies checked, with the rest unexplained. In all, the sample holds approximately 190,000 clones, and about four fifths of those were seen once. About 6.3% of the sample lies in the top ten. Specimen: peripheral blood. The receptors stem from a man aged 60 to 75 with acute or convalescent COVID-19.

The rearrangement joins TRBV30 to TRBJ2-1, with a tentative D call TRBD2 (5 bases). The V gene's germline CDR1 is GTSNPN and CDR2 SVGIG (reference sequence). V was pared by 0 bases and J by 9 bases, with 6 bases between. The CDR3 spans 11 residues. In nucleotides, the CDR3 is TGTGCCTGGAGTGTACTAGGTGAGCAGTTCTTC. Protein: CAWSVLGEQFF.

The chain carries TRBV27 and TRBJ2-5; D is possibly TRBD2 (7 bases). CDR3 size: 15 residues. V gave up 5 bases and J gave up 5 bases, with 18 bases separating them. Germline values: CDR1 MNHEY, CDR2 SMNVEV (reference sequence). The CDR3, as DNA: TGTGCCAGCAGTGGCATGGGGGGGGCCCTGGAGACCCAGTACTTC. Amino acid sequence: CASSGMGGALETQYF.

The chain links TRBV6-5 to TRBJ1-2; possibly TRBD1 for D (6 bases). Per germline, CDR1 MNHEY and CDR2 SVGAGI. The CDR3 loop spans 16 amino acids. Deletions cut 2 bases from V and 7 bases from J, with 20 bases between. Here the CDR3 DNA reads TGTGCCAGCAGTTACAACTACGGCAGGGGTGTGGGTGGCTACACCTTC. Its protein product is CASSYNYGRGVGGYTF.

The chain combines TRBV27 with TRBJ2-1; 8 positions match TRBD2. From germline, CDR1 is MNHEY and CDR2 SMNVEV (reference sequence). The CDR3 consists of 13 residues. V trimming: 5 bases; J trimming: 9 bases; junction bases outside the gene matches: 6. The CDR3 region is CASSEGLVLEQFF. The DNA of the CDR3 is TGTGCCAGCAGTGAGGGACTAGTACTTGAGCAGTTCTTC.

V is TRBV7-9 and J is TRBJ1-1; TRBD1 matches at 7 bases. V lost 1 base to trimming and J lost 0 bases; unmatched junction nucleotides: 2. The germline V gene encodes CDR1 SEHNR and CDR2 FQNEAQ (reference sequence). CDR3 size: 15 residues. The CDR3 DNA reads TGTGCCAGCAGCTTAGAGGGACAGCTGAACACTGAAGCTTTCTTT. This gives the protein CASSLEGQLNTEAFF. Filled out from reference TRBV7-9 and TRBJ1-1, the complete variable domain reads DTGVSQNPRHKITKRGQNVTFRCDPISEHNRLYWYRQTLGQGPEFLTYFQNEAQLEKSRLLSDRFSAERPKGSFSTLEIQRTEQGDSAMYLCASSLEGQLNTEAFFGQGTRLTVV.

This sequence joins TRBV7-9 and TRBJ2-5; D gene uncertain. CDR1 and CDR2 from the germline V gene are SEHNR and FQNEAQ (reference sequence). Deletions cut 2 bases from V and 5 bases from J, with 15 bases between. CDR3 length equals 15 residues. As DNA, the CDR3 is TGTGCCAGCAGCTTAAAAGTACCGGGTGCGGAGACCCAGTACTTC. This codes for CASSLKVPGAETQYF.

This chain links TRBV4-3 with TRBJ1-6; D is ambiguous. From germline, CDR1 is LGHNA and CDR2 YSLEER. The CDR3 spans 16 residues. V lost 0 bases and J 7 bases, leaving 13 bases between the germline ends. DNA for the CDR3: TGCGCCAGCAGCCAAGAATGGGAGGCTACCAATTCACCCCTCCACTTT. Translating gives CASSQEWEATNSPLHF.

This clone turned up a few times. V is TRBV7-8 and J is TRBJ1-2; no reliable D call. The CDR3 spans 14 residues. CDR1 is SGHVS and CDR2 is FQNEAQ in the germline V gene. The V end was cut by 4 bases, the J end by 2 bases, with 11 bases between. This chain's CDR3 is CASSSGTENYGYTF. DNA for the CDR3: TGTGCCAGCAGCTCCGGTACAGAAAACTATGGCTACACCTTC.

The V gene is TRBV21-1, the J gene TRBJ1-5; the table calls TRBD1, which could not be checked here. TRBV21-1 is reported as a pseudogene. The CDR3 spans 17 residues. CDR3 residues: CASSSPGQAVRGQPQHF. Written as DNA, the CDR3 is TGTGCCAGCAGCTCACCGGGACAGGCGGTTCGGGGTCAGCCCCAGCATTTT.

As DNA, the CDR3 is TGTGCCAGCAGCCAACAAACCTCAGGGGGCACTGAAGCTTTCTTT. Encoded protein: CASSQQTSGGTEAFF. This sequence joins TRBV4-2 and TRBJ1-1, with 7 bases lining up with TRBD1. The CDR3 extends over 15 amino acids. Germline V CDR1 and CDR2: LGHNA, YNFKEQ. The ends lost 2 bases at V and 4 bases at J; junction bases unmatched: 7.

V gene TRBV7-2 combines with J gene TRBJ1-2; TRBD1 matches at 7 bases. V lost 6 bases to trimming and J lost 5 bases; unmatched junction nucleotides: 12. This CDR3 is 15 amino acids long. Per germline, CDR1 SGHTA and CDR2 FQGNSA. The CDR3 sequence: CASSPNLGQYYGYTF. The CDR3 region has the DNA TGTGCCAGCAGTCCTAACCTGGGACAGTATTATGGCTACACCTTC.

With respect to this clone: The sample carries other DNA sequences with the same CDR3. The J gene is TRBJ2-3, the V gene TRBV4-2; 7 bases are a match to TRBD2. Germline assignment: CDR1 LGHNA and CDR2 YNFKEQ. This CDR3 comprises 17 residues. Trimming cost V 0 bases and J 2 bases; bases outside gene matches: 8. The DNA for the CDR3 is TGTGCCAGCAGCCAAGAGCAGGCTAGCGGACCCACAGATACGCAGTATTTT. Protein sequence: CASSQEQASGPTDTQYF.

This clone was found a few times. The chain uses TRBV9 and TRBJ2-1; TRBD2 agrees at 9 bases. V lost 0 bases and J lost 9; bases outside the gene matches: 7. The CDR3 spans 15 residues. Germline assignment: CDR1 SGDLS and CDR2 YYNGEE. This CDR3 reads CASSVGAGGPVEQFF. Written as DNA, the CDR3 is TGTGCCAGCAGCGTAGGGGCGGGAGGGCCTGTTGAGCAGTTCTTC.

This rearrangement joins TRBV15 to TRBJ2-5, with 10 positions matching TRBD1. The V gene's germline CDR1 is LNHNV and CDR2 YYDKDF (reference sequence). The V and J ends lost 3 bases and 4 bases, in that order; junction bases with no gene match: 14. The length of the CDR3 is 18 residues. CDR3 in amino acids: CATSSYGQGVYQGETQYF. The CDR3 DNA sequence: TGTGCCACCAGCAGCTATGGACAGGGGGTTTATCAGGGAGAGACCCAGTACTTC.

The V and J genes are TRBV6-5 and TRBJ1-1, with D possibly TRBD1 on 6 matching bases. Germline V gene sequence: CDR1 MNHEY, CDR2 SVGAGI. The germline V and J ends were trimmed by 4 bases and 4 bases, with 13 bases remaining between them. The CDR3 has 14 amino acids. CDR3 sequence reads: CASSLGGAVTEAFF. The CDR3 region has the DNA TGTGCCAGCAGTTTAGGGGGGGCGGTCACTGAAGCTTTCTTT.